One sample yielded the 24 T cell receptor beta chains listed below, sequenced in a study of control samples from healthy donors and cancer patients. Method: immunoSEQ multiplex PCR; TCRdb's copy keeps in-frame clones and lacks some. The profile shows 65,000 to 100,000 clones, approximately 89% of them singletons. Sequences were obtained from blood. The receptor source for this set is a man between 50 and 59 years old in good health.

V is TRBV10-2 and J is TRBJ1-4; no firm D call. Trimming left V 6 bases short and J 0 bases short, with 5 bases between. The CDR3 consists of 13 residues. The germline gives CDR1 WSHSY, CDR2 SAAADI. Written as DNA, the CDR3 is TGCGCCAGCAGGGACCCAACTAATGAAAAACTGTTTTTT. Its translation: CASRDPTNEKLFF.

This clone appeared a single time. The V gene is TRBV7-2, the J gene TRBJ2-5, with D possibly being TRBD2 (5 bases). Germline V gene lookup returns CDR1 SGHTA and CDR2 FQGNSA. Trimming took off 4 bases at V and 5 bases at J, with 8 bases between the two ends. The CDR3 consists of 12 residues. The CDR3 nucleotides read TGTGCCAGCAGCTATACGGGGGAGACCCAGTACTTC. It yields the protein CASSYTGETQYF.

In its sample, this clone was seen once. The V gene is TRBV6-5, the J gene TRBJ1-1, with 8 nucleotides matching TRBD1. This CDR3 contains 15 residues. Germline assignment: CDR1 MNHEY and CDR2 SVGAGI. J lost 1 base, V lost 2 bases, and 3 bases had no gene match. In DNA form, the CDR3 reads TGTGCCAGCAGTTACGCGGGACAGGCGAACACTGAAGCTTTCTTT. Protein: CASSYAGQANTEAFF.

For this clone: Other nucleotide sequences in the sample specify the same CDR3. This sequence joins TRBV18 and TRBJ1-5; D uncertain. Trimming left V 2 bases short and J 4 bases short, with 9 bases between. Germline CDR1 KGHSH, CDR2 LQKENI. The CDR3 has 14 residues. CDR3 sequence: CASSPGIGNQPQHF. CDR3 nucleotides: TGTGCCAGCTCACCAGGCATAGGGAATCAGCCCCAGCATTTT.

The V call is TRBV24-1, the J call TRBJ2-7; 10 bases align to TRBD1. Germline trimming cut 5 bases from V and 4 bases from J; bases unmatched to any gene: 10. The germline V gene has CDR1 KGHDR and CDR2 SFDVKD. CDR3 length: 16 amino acids. The CDR3 spells CATSGQPGTGAYEQYF. The CDR3 region has the DNA TGTGCCACCAGTGGACAACCCGGGACAGGGGCGTACGAGCAGTACTTC.

This rearrangement joins TRBV13 to TRBJ1-6; D is uncertain. The CDR3 is 15 residues long. The V gene's germline CDR1 is PRHDT and CDR2 FYEKMQ (reference sequence). V was pared by 7 bases and J by 6 bases, with 16 bases between. CDR3: CASNSRGTGNSPLHF. The CDR3 DNA sequence: TGTGCCAGCAACTCCCGGGGAACGGGTAATTCACCCCTCCACTTT.

The chain employs TRBV7-2 and TRBJ1-5; D unclear. The germline V and J ends were trimmed by 4 bases and 0 bases, with 10 bases remaining between them. This CDR3 is built from 15 residues. CDR1 SGHTA and CDR2 FQGNSA come from the germline V gene. This chain's CDR3 is CASSSYSDSNQPQHF. In DNA, the CDR3 is TGTGCCAGCAGCTCTTACAGCGATAGCAATCAGCCCCAGCATTTT.

As to this clone: The germline gene is not matched at one end of the junction; a read error may be the cause. V usage is TRBV6-2 or TRBV6-3 and J usage is TRBJ1-1; TRBD1 might be the D (6 bases). There are 12 residues in the CDR3. The germline V gene has CDR1 MNHEY and CDR2 SVGEGT. CDR3: CASSNSQGGAFF. CDR3 nucleotides: TGTGCCAGCAGTAACTCACAGGGAGGAGCTTTCTTT.

This chain uses TRBV11-2 with TRBJ2-3, with a tentative D call TRBD2 (6 bases). Germline values: CDR1 SGHAT, CDR2 FQNNGV. The CDR3 extends over 17 amino acids. Trimming took 6 bases from V and 2 from J, leaving 21 bases between them. The CDR3 reads CASSFNMAGPYTDTQYF. DNA of the CDR3: TGTGCCAGCAGTTTCAACATGGCGGGGCCATACACAGATACGCAGTATTTT. Together with reference TRBV11-2 and TRBJ2-3, the CDR3 gives the full variable domain: EAGVAQSPRYKIIEKRQSVAFWCNPISGHATLYWYQQILGQGPKLLIQFQNNGVVDDSQLPKDRFSAERLKGVDSTLKIQPAKLEDSAVYLCASSFNMAGPYTDTQYFGPGTRLTVL.

The V gene is TRBV9, the J gene TRBJ2-2; 9 bases fit TRBD2. Germline V gene lookup returns CDR1 SGDLS and CDR2 YYNGEE. Trimming cost V 4 bases and J 1 base; bases outside gene matches: 2. This CDR3 comprises 15 residues. CDR3 DNA: TGTGCCAGCAGCCGGACTAGCGAGAACACCGGGGAGCTGTTTTTT. The encoded protein is CASSRTSENTGELFF.

The V call is TRBV3-1 (or the pseudogene TRBV3-2), the J call TRBJ2-1, with 14 positions matching TRBD2. Losses at the gene ends were 2 bases for V and 8 bases for J; bases not matched to a gene: 2. Germline V gives CDR1 LGHDT, CDR2 YNNKEL (reference sequence). CDR3 size: 15 residues. CDR3 sequence reads: CASSQWTSGRHEQFF. CDR3 bases: TGTGCCAGCAGCCAATGGACTAGCGGGAGGCATGAGCAGTTCTTC.

The rearrangement joins TRBV30 to TRBJ2-1; 8 positions match TRBD2. The CDR3 has 14 residues. V was clipped by 2 bases and J by 7 bases; unmatched bases: 7. CDR1 is GTSNPN and CDR2 is SVGIG in the germline V gene (reference sequence). This CDR3 is CAWSQAGASNEQFF. For the CDR3, the DNA is TGTGCCTGGAGTCAAGCGGGAGCCAGTAATGAGCAGTTCTTC.

In the case of this clone: This sample includes further DNA sequences coding for the same CDR3. This chain uses TRBV7-3 with TRBJ2-1; TRBD2 aligns across 8 bases. The V segment lost 3 bases and the J segment 3 bases; nucleotides outside the gene matches: 1. CDR3 size: 14 residues. Germline CDR1 and CDR2: SGHTA and FQGTGA. CDR3 sequence reads: CASSLTSDYNEQFF. The CDR3 DNA follows: TGTGCCAGCAGCTTGACTAGCGACTACAATGAGCAGTTCTTC.

This clone has just one count. This rearrangement joins TRBV7-8 to TRBJ2-2; TRBD1 matches at 8 bases. The germline V gene encodes CDR1 SGHVS and CDR2 FQNEAQ. The CDR3 has 14 amino acids. J lost 2 bases, V lost 8 bases, and 4 bases had no gene match. The CDR3 DNA follows: TGTGCCAGCTCCGGACAGGGAAACACCGGGGAGCTGTTTTTT. Translated: CASSGQGNTGELFF.

The rearrangement joins TRBV6-2 or TRBV6-3 to TRBJ1-1, with D hard to call. This CDR3 is built from 13 residues. Trimming left V 2 bases short and J 1 base short, with 5 bases between. Per the germline V gene, CDR1 is MNHEY and CDR2 is SVGEGT. CDR3 loop: CASSYLKNTEAFF. The CDR3 DNA follows: TGTGCCAGCAGTTACCTGAAGAACACTGAAGCTTTCTTT.

The chain employs TRBV6-2 or TRBV6-3 and TRBJ1-6, with D hard to call. V shed 6 bases and J shed 0 bases, with 12 bases lying between them. CDR3 length: 16 amino acids. CDR1 MNHEY and CDR2 SVGEGT come from the germline V gene. In nucleotides, the CDR3 is TGTGCCAGCAGCGACCCAGAGCGCTCCTATAATTCACCCCTCCACTTT. This sequence encodes CASSDPERSYNSPLHF.

The chain has TRBV12-5 and TRBJ2-5, with no clear D. Germline assignment: CDR1 LGHNT and CDR2 FRNRAP. The CDR3 extends over 11 amino acids. V lost 1 base, J lost 5 bases, and 2 bases lay in between. The CDR3 coding sequence is TGTGCTAGTGGTTTGGATGAGACCCAGTACTTC. Its translation is CASGLDETQYF.

The chain is built from TRBV7-2 and TRBJ2-3; no clear D. The V and J ends lost 2 bases and 1 base respectively, with 13 bases between them. Germline CDR1 and CDR2: SGHTA and FQGNSA. The CDR3 has 16 amino acids. The CDR3 DNA reads TGTGCCAGCAGCTTAACTACCGCCAGGCGCACAGATACGCAGTATTTT. Translated, it gives CASSLTTARRTDTQYF. Combining the CDR3 with reference TRBV7-2 and TRBJ2-3 gives the whole variable domain GAGVSQSPSNKVTEKGKDVELRCDPISGHTALYWYRQSLGQGLEFLIYFQGNSAPDKSGLPSDRFSAERTGGSVSTLTIQRTQQEDSAVYLCASSLTTARRTDTQYFGPGTRLTVL.

This rearrangement joins TRBV6-5 to TRBJ2-5, with 9 bases that match TRBD1. J was trimmed by 5 bases and V by 4 bases; bases with no gene match: 8. Per germline, CDR1 MNHEY and CDR2 SVGAGI. The CDR3 covers 15 residues. The CDR3 DNA sequence: TGTGCCAGCAGTTTACAGGGGGCATGGGGGGAGACCCAGTACTTC. Protein product: CASSLQGAWGETQYF.

This sequence joins TRBV19 and TRBJ1-1; D perhaps matches TRBD1 (5 bases). V lost 4 bases to trimming and J lost 4 bases, with 13 bases between them. Per the germline V gene, CDR1 is LNHDA and CDR2 is SQIVND (reference sequence). The CDR3 length is 14 residues. The DNA for the CDR3 is TGTGCCAGTAGTACCACCGGGGCGAGCACTGAAGCTTTCTTT. It codes for CASSTTGASTEAFF.

The chain recombines TRBV5-4 with TRBJ2-6; D gene ambiguous. CDR3 size: 13 residues. V was shortened by 4 bases and J by 2 bases, with 4 bases between the two germline ends. Germline CDR1 SGHNT, CDR2 YYREEE (reference sequence). The CDR3 reads CASSVAGANVLTF. The CDR3 nucleotides read TGTGCCAGCAGCGTCGCTGGGGCCAACGTCCTGACTTTC.

This sequence joins TRBV9 and TRBJ2-5; no reliable D call. The ends were cut back, 0 bases at V and 2 bases at J, with 8 bases in the middle. Germline assignment: CDR1 SGDLS and CDR2 YYNGEE. This CDR3 is built from 14 residues. This CDR3 is CASSVGSVQETQYF. The CDR3 DNA reads TGTGCCAGCAGCGTAGGATCGGTACAAGAGACCCAGTACTTC.

The chain employs TRBV4-3 and TRBJ2-3; 11 positions agree with TRBD2. J was trimmed by 5 bases and V by 3 bases; bases with no gene match: 7. This CDR3 has 16 amino acids. Germline values: CDR1 LGHNA, CDR2 YSLEER. CDR3 loop: CASSQNPGLAGDTQYF. The CDR3 DNA reads TGCGCCAGCAGCCAGAACCCCGGACTAGCGGGAGATACGCAGTATTTT.

The chain has TRBV24-1 and TRBJ1-2; 8 nucleotides match TRBD1. V gave up 4 bases and J gave up 8 bases; unmatched junction bases: 11. Germline V lookup: CDR1 KGHDR, CDR2 SFDVKD. This CDR3 region has 15 residues. CDR3: CATSEPGQGLSGYTF. The CDR3 DNA follows: TGTGCCACCAGTGAACCCGGACAGGGTCTCTCGGGCTACACCTTC.